This T cell receptor beta chain was identified during a study of blood T cell repertoires in COVID-19. Across the whole study: Some COVID-19 samples were acute and others convalescent; all came from the United States, Italy and Spain. From T cells, B-cell-depleted T cells, or PBMCs came the material, which was cDNA or gDNA.

Germline assignment: CDR1 SGHRS and CDR2 YFSETQ. Deletions cut 6 bases from V and 8 bases from J, with 20 bases between. This CDR3 spans 15 amino acids. In the original workflow: Amplification with reference gene primers provided the estimates of nucleated cell counts. Measured with immunoSEQ multiplex PCR; TCRdb has only the in-frame clones, and not every one. The V and J calls and the clone size are those of that table, but D and trimming were determined from the DNA. The repertoire holds 70,000 to 85,000 clones, with less than 95% as singletons. Sequencing used peripheral blood. The rearrangement uses TRBV5-1 and TRBJ1-4, with D perhaps TRBD1 (5 bases). This sequence originates from a woman aged 60 to 75 with active COVID-19. The CDR3 nucleotides are TGCGCCAGCACCCCTGGCGGGGGTCTTAACGAAAAACTGTTTTTT. Translating gives CASTPGGGLNEKLFF.